Following are 8 T cell receptor beta chains from one sample sequenced in a study of cytomegalovirus exposure and HLA in healthy donors. In the PCR, 60 Vbeta and 13 Jbeta primers were used. The table came from immunoSEQ multiplex PCR; TCRdb's copy has only in-frame clones and leaves some out. This table holds 110,000 to 150,000 clones, 60% to 85% found once. Source material: PBMCs. These receptors came from a young man in good health and CMV-seronegative.

J is TRBJ1-3 and V is TRBV11-2; perhaps TRBD1 as D (5 bases). From germline, CDR1 is SGHAT and CDR2 FQNNGV. The ends were cut back, 4 bases at V and 0 bases at J, with 7 bases in the middle. The CDR3 contains 14 residues. CDR3 DNA sequence: TGTGCCAGCAGCTCAACAGGCTCTGGAAACACCATATATTTT. It translates to CASSSTGSGNTIYF. The full variable domain, in which reference TRBV11-2 and TRBJ1-3 provide the parts outside the CDR3, is EAGVAQSPRYKIIEKRQSVAFWCNPISGHATLYWYQQILGQGPKLLIQFQNNGVVDDSQLPKDRFSAERLKGVDSTLKIQPAKLEDSAVYLCASSSTGSGNTIYFGEGSWLTVV.

V and J are TRBV7-2 and TRBJ1-1; 8 nucleotides agree with TRBD1. This CDR3 is 17 amino acids long. The germline V gene encodes CDR1 SGHTA and CDR2 FQGNSA. The J segment lost 4 bases and the V segment lost 2 bases, leaving 12 bases of the junction unmatched. In nucleotides, the CDR3 is TGTGCCAGCAGCTTAAGCGCAGGGGGCCTTTCGGGCACTGAAGCTTTCTTT. Protein product: CASSLSAGGLSGTEAFF.

This clone was detected only once. The chain couples TRBV23-1 to TRBJ2-7; 13 bases match TRBD2. TRBV23-1 is identified as an open reading frame with a role that is uncertain. The J segment lost 1 base and the V segment lost 7 bases, leaving 13 bases of the junction unmatched. The CDR3 has 18 residues. CDR3 sequence: CASIHPQGLAGRSYEQYF. CDR3 bases: TGCGCCAGCATTCACCCCCAGGGACTAGCGGGAAGATCCTACGAGCAGTACTTC.

The gene calls are TRBV4-1 and TRBJ2-7, with 10 nucleotides matching TRBD2. Germline V gene sequence: CDR1 MGHRA, CDR2 YSYEKL. This CDR3 contains 15 residues. Germline trimming cut 2 bases from V and 3 bases from J; bases unmatched to any gene: 4. The CDR3 bases are TGCGCCAGCAGCCAACCCACTAGCGGGATCTACGAGCAGTACTTC. Amino acid sequence: CASSQPTSGIYEQYF.

J is TRBJ1-4 and V is TRBV7-2; D not certain. With 2 bases removed from V and 2 bases from J, the gap between germline ends came to 15 bases. CDR1 SGHTA and CDR2 FQGNSA come from the germline V gene. CDR3 length: 17 residues. The CDR3 region is CASSLRGGRRTNEKLFF. In nucleotides, the CDR3 is TGTGCCAGCAGCTTACGGGGAGGACGGAGGACTAATGAAAAACTGTTTTTT.

The chain has TRBV4-2 and TRBJ2-5; 15 positions match TRBD2. The length of the CDR3 is 17 residues. Trimming cost V 4 bases and J 6 bases; bases outside gene matches: 9. Germline V gene sequence: CDR1 LGHNA, CDR2 YNFKEQ. The CDR3 region is CASSLPGTSGGRKTQYF. The CDR3, as DNA: TGTGCCAGCAGCCTCCCGGGGACTAGCGGGGGGAGGAAGACCCAGTACTTC.

The V and J genes are TRBV7-3 and TRBJ1-1; D is undetermined. Trimming removed 5 bases from V and 2 bases from J, with 12 bases in between. CDR1 and CDR2 (germline): SGHTA, FQGTGA. The CDR3 runs to 14 residues. The CDR3 region is CASSPSTGNTEAFF. DNA of the CDR3: TGTGCCAGCAGCCCTTCGACTGGTAACACTGAAGCTTTCTTT.

The V call is TRBV29-1, the J call TRBJ2-1; 11 bases agree with TRBD2. The CDR3 loop spans 14 amino acids. V lost 7 bases, J lost 5 bases, and 7 bases stayed unmatched. Germline V gene lookup returns CDR1 SQVTM and CDR2 ANQGSEA. As DNA, the CDR3 is TGCAGCGGGGAGGGACTAGCGGCTAACAATGAGCAGTTCTTC. This sequence encodes CSGEGLAANNEQFF.